The present T cell receptor (beta chain) was sequenced within a study of breast tumors, draining lymph nodes, adjacent tissues. Axillary draining lymph nodes of breast cancer patients supplied the node samples. TCRdb reprocessed the multiplex PCR reads via MiXCR and lists one record per CDR3 protein. The table lists 90,000 to 120,000 distinct CDR3 sequences, 20% to 25% of them singletons, with approximately 1.3% in the top ten. Broader study findings: Tumor TCR diversity was below lymph nodes but above nontumor tissue. Most tumor T cells seemingly derive from lymph node, then expand in tumor.

Comments on this clonotype: What it binds is not known.

The receptor's source is a female donor with breast cancer. Some clones in this sample may be carry-over from other donors' samples. The sequencing sample was made of axillary lymph node tissue.

The chain's CDR3 is CASSSPSGGRETQYF. The CDR3 DNA is TGTGCCAGCAGTAGCCCTAGCGGGGGGAGGGAGACCCAGTACTTC. V gene TRBV28 combines with J gene TRBJ2-5; TRBD2 matches 11 bases. The V segment lost 5 bases and the J segment 5 bases; nucleotides outside the gene matches: 7. The CDR3 consists of 15 residues. Looked up from germline, CDR1 is MDHEN and CDR2 is SYDVKM.